These 4 T cell receptor beta chains share one sample of origin, sequenced in a study of CD8 T cells in ankylosing spondylitis. MiXCR was run by TCRdb on the 5' RACE reads, yielding one entry per CDR3 protein. The sample contains approximately 210,000 distinct CDR3 sequences, 9.5% to 15% of which appear only once. Sequenced input: blood, either unsorted or a sorted T cell fraction (not recorded which). These receptors all come from a male donor with ankylosing spondylitis or in good health (not recorded which).

The chain carries TRBV11-3 and TRBJ1-1; the D gene is possibly TRBD1 (5 bases). Germline CDR1 and CDR2: SGHNT and YENEEA. The CDR3 has 15 residues. Between the trimmed V and J ends, which lost 5 bases and 1 base, there was a span of 14 bases. CDR3 sequence reads: CASSPPGLENTEAFF. The CDR3 nucleotides read TGTGCCAGCAGCCCCCCGGGACTGGAGAACACTGAAGCTTTCTTT.

This clonotype showed up just once. In this CDR3 the conserved last residue, phenylalanine or tryptophan, is missing, so a read error is likely. The V and J genes are TRBV12-5 and TRBJ2-1; 16 bases are shared with TRBD2. This CDR3 has 20 amino acids. Germline CDR1 and CDR2: LGHNT and FRNRAP. The V segment lost 2 bases and the J segment 5 bases; nucleotides outside the gene matches: 12. CDR3 in amino acids: CASGLTGTSGRVWDNNEQFY. DNA for the CDR3: TGTGCTAGTGGTTTGACCGGGACTAGCGGGAGGGTGTGGGACAACAATGAGCAGTTCTAC.

J is TRBJ2-7 and V is TRBV6-1; D remains ambiguous. Germline lookup yields CDR1 MNHNS and CDR2 SASEGT. V lost 6 bases and J lost 5, with 17 bases in between. The CDR3 has 14 amino acids. The CDR3 protein is CASSPVHGVHEQYF. In DNA, the CDR3 is TGTGCCAGCAGCCCCGTCCATGGGGTCCACGAGCAGTACTTC.

The chain uses TRBV15 and TRBJ2-1, with D perhaps matching TRBD2 (6 bases). Germline V lookup: CDR1 LNHNV, CDR2 YYDKDF (reference sequence). V lost 0 bases, J lost 4 bases, and 16 bases lay in between. CDR3 length: 17 residues. CDR3 amino acids: CATSRDRLAFSYNEQFF. DNA of the CDR3: TGTGCCACCAGCAGAGATCGGCTAGCGTTCTCATACAATGAGCAGTTCTTC.